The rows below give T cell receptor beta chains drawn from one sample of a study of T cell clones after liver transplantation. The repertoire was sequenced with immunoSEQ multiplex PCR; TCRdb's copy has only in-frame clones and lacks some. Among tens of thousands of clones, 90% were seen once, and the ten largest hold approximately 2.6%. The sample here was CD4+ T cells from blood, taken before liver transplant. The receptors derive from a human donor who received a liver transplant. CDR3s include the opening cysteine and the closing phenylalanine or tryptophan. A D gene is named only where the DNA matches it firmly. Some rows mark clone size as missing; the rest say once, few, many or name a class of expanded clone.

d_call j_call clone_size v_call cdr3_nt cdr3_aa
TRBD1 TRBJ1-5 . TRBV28 TGTGCCAGCAATGGAGGGGGCTGGGGCAATCAGCCCCAGCATTTT CASNGGGWGNQPQHF
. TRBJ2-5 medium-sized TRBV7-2 TGTGCCAGCAGTAGACAGACCTCCGAGGGGACCCAGTACTTC CASSRQTSEGTQYF
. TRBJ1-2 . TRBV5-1 TGCGCCAGCAGCCCGGACATAAACGCCTTTGGCTACACCTTC CASSPDINAFGYTF
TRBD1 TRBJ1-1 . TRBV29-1 TGCAGCGCCCGGACAGGGGTGAACACTGAAGCTTTCTTT CSARTGVNTEAFF
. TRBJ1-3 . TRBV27 TGTGCCAGCAGTACCCATCAGGGGTCTCTTGGAAACACCATATATTTT CASSTHQGSLGNTIYF
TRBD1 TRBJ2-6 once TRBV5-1 TGCGCCAGCAGGAGGGACAGCTTTGGGGCCAACGTCCTGACTTTC CASRRDSFGANVLTF
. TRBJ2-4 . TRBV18 TGTGCCAGCTCACCACCGAGAGGACAGGGCGGGGGAGCCAAAAACATTCAGTACTTC CASSPPRGQGGGAKNIQYF
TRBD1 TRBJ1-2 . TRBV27 TGTGCCAGCAGTTTATCGGGACAGGGATTTGGCTACACCTTC CASSLSGQGFGYTF
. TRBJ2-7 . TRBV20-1 TGCAGTGCCTTAACAGGGTGGGGGGAGTACTTC CSALTGWGEYF
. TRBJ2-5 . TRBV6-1 TGTGCCAGCAGTGAACATGTGTCGGGGGAAGAGACCCAGTACTTC CASSEHVSGEETQYF
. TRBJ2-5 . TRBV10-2 TGCGCCAGCAGTGCGGTTGGGGAGACCCAGTACTTC CASSAVGETQYF
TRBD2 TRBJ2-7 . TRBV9 TGTGCCAGCAGCCCCCCCCGACTAGCGGGAGCGTGCGAGCAGTACTTC CASSPPRLAGACEQYF
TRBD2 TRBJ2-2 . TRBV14 TGTGCCAGCAGCCGTACTAGCGGGAGCAGAGGGCCCGGGGAGCTGTTTTTT CASSRTSGSRGPGELFF
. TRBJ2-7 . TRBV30 TGTGCCTGGAGTGTACCCCGGACTAACGAGCAGTACTTC CAWSVPRTNEQYF
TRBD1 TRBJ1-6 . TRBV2 TGTGCCAGCATTCTGGACAGGGTGAAAAATTCACCCCTCCACTTT CASILDRVKNSPLHF
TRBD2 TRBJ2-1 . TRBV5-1 TGCGCCAGCAGCTCCGGACTAGCGGGAGGGGACTACAATGAGCAGTTCTTC CASSSGLAGGDYNEQFF
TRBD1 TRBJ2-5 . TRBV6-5 TGTGCCAGCAGCTCAGGGGGAGAGACCCAGTACTTC CASSSGGETQYF
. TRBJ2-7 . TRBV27 TGTGCCAGCAGCTTACAGGGATACGAGCAGTACTTC CASSLQGYEQYF
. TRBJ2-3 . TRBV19 TGTGCCAGTACCACTACGGGGGCTGGAAATACGCAGTATTTT CASTTTGAGNTQYF
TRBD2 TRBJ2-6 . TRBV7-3 TGTGCCAGCAGCTTAAAGCTAGCGGGAGACTCTGGGGCCAACGTCCTGACTTTC CASSLKLAGDSGANVLTF
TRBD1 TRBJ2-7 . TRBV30 TGTGCCTGGAGTTCAACAGGGGGTTACCACGAGCAGTACTTC CAWSSTGGYHEQYF
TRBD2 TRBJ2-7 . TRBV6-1 TGTGCCAGCAGCCTATCTAGCGGAGGATCCCACGAGCAGTACTTC CASSLSSGGSHEQYF
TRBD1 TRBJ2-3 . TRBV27 TGTGCCAGCAGTTTCTGGACAGGGGGTACAGATACGCAGTATTTT CASSFWTGGTDTQYF
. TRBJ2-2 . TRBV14 TGTGCCAGCAGCCCCAGGAACACCGGGGAGCTGTTTTTT CASSPRNTGELFF
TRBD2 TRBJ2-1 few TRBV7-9 TGTGCCAGCAGCCCCCCGGGACTAGCGGGAGATCACAATGAGCAGTTCTTC CASSPPGLAGDHNEQFF
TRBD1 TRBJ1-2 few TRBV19 TGTGCCAGTACGGGGACAGGGTTTGGCTACACCTTC CASTGTGFGYTF
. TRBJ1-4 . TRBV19 TGTGCCAGTAGTATAACTCCAGACAATGAAAAACTGTTTTTT CASSITPDNEKLFF
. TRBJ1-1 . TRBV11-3 TGTGCCAGCAGCTTCCTTCCTGACACTGAAGCTTTCTTT CASSFLPDTEAFF
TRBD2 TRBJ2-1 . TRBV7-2 TGTGCCAGCAGCTTATGGGGTAAGACTAGCGGGACCCTATACAATGAGCAGTTCTTC CASSLWGKTSGTLYNEQFF
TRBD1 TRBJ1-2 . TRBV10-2 TGCGCCAGCAGCCACCGGGACAGGGCTGGAGAGGGCTATGGCTACACCTTC CASSHRDRAGEGYGYTF
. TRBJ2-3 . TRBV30 TGTGCCTGGAGTGTACCTCTACCGGGGGGCACAGATACGCAGTATTTT CAWSVPLPGGTDTQYF
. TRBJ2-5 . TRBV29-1 TGCAGCGCTAAGCTGCCATGGGACGAGAGAGAGACCCAGTACTTC CSAKLPWDERETQYF
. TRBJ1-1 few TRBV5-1 TGCGCCAGCAGCGGAAGACAGGCGGGCACTGAAGCTTTCTTT CASSGRQAGTEAFF
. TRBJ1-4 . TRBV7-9 TGTGCCAGCAGCTTAGCGCGTCCGGATGAAAAACTGTTTTTT CASSLARPDEKLFF
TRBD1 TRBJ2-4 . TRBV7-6 TGTGCCAGCAGCGCAGGGACAGACCAAAACATTCAGTACTTC CASSAGTDQNIQYF
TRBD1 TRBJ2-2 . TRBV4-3 TGCGCCAGCAGCCACATTACAGGGGAGAACACCGGGGAGCTGTTTTTT CASSHITGENTGELFF
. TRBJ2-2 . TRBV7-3 TGTGCCAGCAGCTTAAGTGGCGGGGAGCTGTTTTTT CASSLSGGELFF
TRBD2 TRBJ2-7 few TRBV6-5 TGTGCCAGCAGGGGGGGGATCTCCTACGAGCAGTACTTC CASRGGISYEQYF
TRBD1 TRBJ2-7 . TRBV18 TGTGCCAGCTCACCCCTGGGACAGGGAGGTAACGAGCAGTACTTC CASSPLGQGGNEQYF
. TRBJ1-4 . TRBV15 TGTGCCACCAGCAGAGGAGGAAGGGAGGGTGAAAAACTGTTTTTT CATSRGGREGEKLFF
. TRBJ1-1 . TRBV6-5 TGTGCCAGCAGTTACTCAAGGGGTCGTACTGAAGCTTTCTTT CASSYSRGRTEAFF
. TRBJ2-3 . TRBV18 TGTGCCAGCTCACCGCAAAAGGACAGCTACACAGATACGCAGTATTTT CASSPQKDSYTDTQYF
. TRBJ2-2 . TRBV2 TGTGCCGGCAAAGGGGCAGACAACACCGGGGAGCTGTTTTTT CAGKGADNTGELFF
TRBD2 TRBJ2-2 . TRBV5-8 TGTGCCAGCAGCAGGGAGGGAGCAACCGGGGAGCTGTTTTTT CASSREGATGELFF
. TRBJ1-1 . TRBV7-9 TGTGCCAGCAGGGGGCTGGCTGAAGCTTTCTTT CASRGLAEAFF
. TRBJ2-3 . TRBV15 TGTGCCACCAGCTCTCAAAAGGGGCGGTTAGCAGATACGCAGTATTTT CATSSQKGRLADTQYF
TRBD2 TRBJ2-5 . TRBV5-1 TGCGCCAGCAGCCCCGGGACTAGCGGACAAGAGACCCAGTACTTC CASSPGTSGQETQYF
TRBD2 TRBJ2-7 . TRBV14 TGTGCCAGCAGCCAAGGACAAACTAGCGGGAGGAACTACGAGCAGTACTTC CASSQGQTSGRNYEQYF
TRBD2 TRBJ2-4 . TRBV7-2 TGTGCCAGCAGCCCGGGACTAGCGGGAGACATTCAGTACTTC CASSPGLAGDIQYF
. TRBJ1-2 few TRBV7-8 TGTGCCAGCAGCTCGGACAGTTATGGCTACACCTTC CASSSDSYGYTF
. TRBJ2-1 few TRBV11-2 TGTGCCAGCAGCTTATCAGGGTTTGATAACGAGCAGTTCTTC CASSLSGFDNEQFF
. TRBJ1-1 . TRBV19 TGTGCCAGTACCAGGGACTTACTCGGTGAAGCTTTCTTT CASTRDLLGEAFF
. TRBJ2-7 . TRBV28 TGTGCCAGCAGTTTATTGGGGAGAGTCCACGAGCAGTACTTC CASSLLGRVHEQYF
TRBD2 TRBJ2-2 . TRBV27 TGTGCCAGCAGCTTGACTAGCGGGAGGCCGAGGACCGGGGAGCTGTTTTTT CASSLTSGRPRTGELFF
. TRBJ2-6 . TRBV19 TGTGCCAGTACACAGAACTCTGGGGCCAACGTCCTGACTTTC CASTQNSGANVLTF
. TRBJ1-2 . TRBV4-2 TGTGCCAGCAGCCAAGAGAGGGGCATAAACTATGGCTACACCTTC CASSQERGINYGYTF
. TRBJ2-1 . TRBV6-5 TGTGCCAGCAGTTACACCGGGACTGTAAACAATGAGCAGTTCTTC CASSYTGTVNNEQFF
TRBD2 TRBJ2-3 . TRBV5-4 TGTGCCAGCAGCTCTGGGACTAGCGGGAGAGGGACAGATACGCAGTATTTT CASSSGTSGRGTDTQYF
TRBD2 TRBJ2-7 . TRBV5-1 TGCGCCAGCAGCATACGACTAGCGGAATACGAGCAGTACTTC CASSIRLAEYEQYF
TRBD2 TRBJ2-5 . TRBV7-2 TGTGCCAGCAGCACTTTACCCGGACTAGCGGGAATCGAGACCCAGTACTTC CASSTLPGLAGIETQYF